These T cell receptor beta chains were read from a single sample in a study of blood T cells in healthy people across ages. TCRdb ran MiXCR on the 5' RACE reads and lists one entry per CDR3 protein. This table has around 850,000 distinct CDR3 sequences, about 36% appearing once. Material: blood. The receptors were sampled from a man in his late teens or twenties in good health. CDR3s include the opening cysteine and the closing phenylalanine or tryptophan. D genes are given only for firm matches. Clone size is given for some rows only: seen once, a few or many times, or a class if the clone is expanded.

d_gene: TRBD1
abundance: -
j_gene: TRBJ2-7
v_gene: TRBV11-2
CDR3nt: TGTGCCAGCAGCGTCGCCGGGACAGGGGTTATGGGACCTACCTACGAGCAGTACTTC
CDR3aa: CASSVAGTGVMGPTYEQYF

d_gene: TRBD1
abundance: -
j_gene: TRBJ1-2
v_gene: TRBV12-3/TRBV12-4
CDR3nt: TGTGCCAGCAGGCCCACGGGACAGGGGGCTGGCGGCTACACCTTC
CDR3aa: CASRPTGQGAGGYTF

d_gene: TRBD1
abundance: many
j_gene: TRBJ1-2
v_gene: TRBV12-3/TRBV12-4
CDR3nt: TGTGCCAGCACCCCCGAGGGGGCTTTAAGCTACACCTTC
CDR3aa: CASTPEGALSYTF

d_gene: -
abundance: -
j_gene: TRBJ1-2
v_gene: TRBV29-1
CDR3nt: TGCAGCGTTGAGTCCGGGAGCTACACCTTC
CDR3aa: CSVESGSYTF

d_gene: TRBD1
abundance: -
j_gene: TRBJ2-5
v_gene: TRBV28
CDR3nt: TGTGCCAGCAGCTCCGGGACAGGGGAAGATAGCGGGATGGAGACCCAGTACTTC
CDR3aa: CASSSGTGEDSGMETQYF

d_gene: -
abundance: -
j_gene: TRBJ2-7
v_gene: TRBV14
CDR3nt: TGTGCCAGCAGCCAAGAGGGTTCCGAGCAGTACTTC
CDR3aa: CASSQEGSEQYF

d_gene: -
abundance: -
j_gene: TRBJ2-5
v_gene: TRBV20-1
CDR3nt: TGCAGTGCTAGAGCCAAGTTGACCCAGTACTTC
CDR3aa: CSARAKLTQYF

d_gene: -
abundance: -
j_gene: TRBJ2-3
v_gene: TRBV7-2
CDR3nt: TGTGCCAGCAGCTTAACTCGGTTTAGCACAGATACGCAGTATTTT
CDR3aa: CASSLTRFSTDTQYF

d_gene: -
abundance: many
j_gene: TRBJ2-6
v_gene: TRBV27
CDR3nt: TGTGCCAGCAGTTGGGGCAGGGCACCCTCTGGGGCCAACGTCCTGACTTTC
CDR3aa: CASSWGRAPSGANVLTF

d_gene: -
abundance: -
j_gene: TRBJ2-3
v_gene: TRBV12-3/TRBV12-4
CDR3nt: TGTGCCAGCGGTGATTATCGTGGCACAGATACGCAGTATTTT
CDR3aa: CASGDYRGTDTQYF

d_gene: TRBD1
abundance: few
j_gene: TRBJ1-2
v_gene: TRBV9
CDR3nt: TGTGCCAGCAGCGTAGTGGACAGGGATTGGTATGGCTACACCTTC
CDR3aa: CASSVVDRDWYGYTF

d_gene: -
abundance: few
j_gene: TRBJ1-1
v_gene: TRBV6-6
CDR3nt: TGTGCCAGTGAACAGCAGATGAACACTGAAGCTTTCTTT
CDR3aa: CASEQQMNTEAFF

d_gene: -
abundance: -
j_gene: TRBJ2-7
v_gene: TRBV18
CDR3nt: TGTGCCAGCTCACCAGAAAACGGGTACGCCTACGAGCAGTACTTC
CDR3aa: CASSPENGYAYEQYF

d_gene: -
abundance: -
j_gene: TRBJ1-1
v_gene: TRBV7-3
CDR3nt: TGTGCCAGCAGCGTAGACCATACCAACACTGAAGCTTTCTTT
CDR3aa: CASSVDHTNTEAFF

d_gene: -
abundance: few
j_gene: TRBJ1-2
v_gene: TRBV4-3
CDR3nt: TGCGCCAGCGGCACGTTGGGTGCGGTCGGACATGGCTACACCTTC
CDR3aa: CASGTLGAVGHGYTF

d_gene: -
abundance: many
j_gene: TRBJ2-3
v_gene: TRBV7-8
CDR3nt: TGTGCCAGCAGCTTAAGGTCCGGACAATACACTAGCACAGATACGCAGTATTTT
CDR3aa: CASSLRSGQYTSTDTQYF

d_gene: TRBD2
abundance: -
j_gene: TRBJ2-2
v_gene: TRBV12-3/TRBV12-4
CDR3nt: TGTGCCAGCAGTCCCCGCCGACTAGCGGAGAACACCGGGGAGCTGTTTTTT
CDR3aa: CASSPRRLAENTGELFF

d_gene: -
abundance: few
j_gene: TRBJ1-2
v_gene: TRBV4-2
CDR3nt: TGTGCCAGCAGCCAAGATAGTCAGAAGGATGGCTACACCTTC
CDR3aa: CASSQDSQKDGYTF

d_gene: TRBD1
abundance: -
j_gene: TRBJ2-7
v_gene: TRBV20-1
CDR3nt: TGCAGTGCCGCCTCCCGGGACAGGAGCTCCTACGAGCAGTACTTC
CDR3aa: CSAASRDRSSYEQYF

d_gene: -
abundance: -
j_gene: TRBJ2-3
v_gene: TRBV15
CDR3nt: TGTGCCACCAGCAGAGATTGGGCAGATACGCAGTATTTT
CDR3aa: CATSRDWADTQYF

d_gene: -
abundance: -
j_gene: TRBJ1-5
v_gene: TRBV20-1
CDR3nt: TGCAGTGCAACAGGGTTCGATCAGCCCCAGCATTTT
CDR3aa: CSATGFDQPQHF

d_gene: -
abundance: -
j_gene: TRBJ1-4
v_gene: TRBV10-3
CDR3nt: TGTGCCACCAAACAGGGTCCGGGCGAAAAACTGTTTTTT
CDR3aa: CATKQGPGEKLFF

d_gene: -
abundance: -
j_gene: TRBJ2-1
v_gene: TRBV20-1
CDR3nt: TGCAGTGCTAGAGTCCGCACTGGCGGGGCTGGGAATGAGCAGTTCTTC
CDR3aa: CSARVRTGGAGNEQFF

d_gene: -
abundance: few
j_gene: TRBJ1-6
v_gene: TRBV7-2
CDR3nt: TGTGCCAGCAGCTTAGCGGGCAGCGCCAAGGGGTCCTATAATTCACCCCTCCACTTT
CDR3aa: CASSLAGSAKGSYNSPLHF

d_gene: -
abundance: -
j_gene: TRBJ2-2
v_gene: TRBV3-1
CDR3nt: TGTGCCAGCAGCCAAGATCTTGGGGGATCGAACACCGGGGAGCTGTTTTTT
CDR3aa: CASSQDLGGSNTGELFF

d_gene: -
abundance: -
j_gene: TRBJ2-2
v_gene: TRBV7-9
CDR3nt: TGTGCCAGCAGCCTCCTCCCCGGGTTGAGCACCGGGGAGCTGTTTTTT
CDR3aa: CASSLLPGLSTGELFF

d_gene: -
abundance: -
j_gene: TRBJ1-4
v_gene: TRBV10-3
CDR3nt: TGTGCCATCAGTGAGACGAGGACGGCTCCAAATGAAAAACTGTTTTTT
CDR3aa: CAISETRTAPNEKLFF

d_gene: -
abundance: -
j_gene: TRBJ2-1
v_gene: TRBV4-2
CDR3nt: TGTGCCAGCAGCCAAGATGTGAAGGGTGCCTACAATGAGCAGTTCTTC
CDR3aa: CASSQDVKGAYNEQFF

d_gene: TRBD2
abundance: -
j_gene: TRBJ2-1
v_gene: TRBV10-3
CDR3nt: TGTGCCATCAGCGAACCGACTAGCGGCAATGAGCAGTTCTTC
CDR3aa: CAISEPTSGNEQFF

d_gene: TRBD2
abundance: -
j_gene: TRBJ2-2
v_gene: TRBV7-2
CDR3nt: TGTGCCAGCACACTAGCGATTAACACCGGGGAGCTGTTTTTT
CDR3aa: CASTLAINTGELFF

d_gene: -
abundance: -
j_gene: TRBJ2-5
v_gene: TRBV20-1
CDR3nt: TGCAGTGCTAGAGAGGAGCTTCGGACCCAGTACTTC
CDR3aa: CSAREELRTQYF

d_gene: -
abundance: -
j_gene: TRBJ2-2
v_gene: TRBV21-1
CDR3nt: TGTGCACCCCCCGACAGACGAACCGGGGAGCTGTTTTTT
CDR3aa: CAPPDRRTGELFF

d_gene: -
abundance: many
j_gene: TRBJ2-1
v_gene: TRBV6-6
CDR3nt: TGTGCCAGCAGTTACCTGGACACTTACAATGAGCAGTTCTTC
CDR3aa: CASSYLDTYNEQFF

d_gene: TRBD1
abundance: -
j_gene: TRBJ2-3
v_gene: TRBV20-1
CDR3nt: TGCAGTGCTAGTGGACAGGGTGGGCCTACAAGCACAGATACGCAGTATTTT
CDR3aa: CSASGQGGPTSTDTQYF

d_gene: -
abundance: many
j_gene: TRBJ2-5
v_gene: TRBV20-1
CDR3nt: TGCAGCCCCCCGGGGCAGTACCAAGAGACCCAGTACTTC
CDR3aa: CSPPGQYQETQYF

d_gene: TRBD1
abundance: many
j_gene: TRBJ2-1
v_gene: TRBV4-3
CDR3nt: TGCGCCAGCAGCCTGGACAGGGAATCCAATGAGCAGTTCTTC
CDR3aa: CASSLDRESNEQFF

d_gene: -
abundance: -
j_gene: TRBJ2-3
v_gene: TRBV20-1
CDR3nt: TGCAGTGCTAGAGATGTAACAGATACGCAGTATTTT
CDR3aa: CSARDVTDTQYF

d_gene: TRBD1
abundance: -
j_gene: TRBJ1-6
v_gene: TRBV6-5
CDR3nt: TGTGCCAGCAGTTACCAGGACAGGTTCGATTCACCCCTCCACTTT
CDR3aa: CASSYQDRFDSPLHF

d_gene: TRBD1
abundance: few
j_gene: TRBJ2-7
v_gene: TRBV12-3/TRBV12-4
CDR3nt: TGTGCCAGCAGCCCCTACGGGACAGGTAACTACGAGCAGTACTTC
CDR3aa: CASSPYGTGNYEQYF

d_gene: -
abundance: -
j_gene: TRBJ2-5
v_gene: TRBV4-3
CDR3nt: TGCGCCAGCAGCCAAGAGAGGGCCCGAGAGACCCAGTACTTC
CDR3aa: CASSQERARETQYF

d_gene: -
abundance: few
j_gene: TRBJ2-5
v_gene: TRBV24-1
CDR3nt: TGTGCCACCAGTGATGTGGGCAGGGGAGAGACCCAGTACTTC
CDR3aa: CATSDVGRGETQYF